One and the same sample provided the 5 T cell receptor beta chains below, sequenced in a study of blood T cells in healthy people across ages (dated by TCRdb to about 2015). The method behind the library was 5' RACE. Sequencing instrument: Illumina HiSeq 2500. The second PCR ran for about 6 to 12 cycles and used a J-beta primer mix along with a sample-barcoded 5' primer. TCRdb's own reprocessing of the public reads used fastp at Q25 and MiXCR and kept productive beta chains. Rows with a matching CDR3 protein are joined into one entry that keeps the most common DNA and genes. Across this sample there are 1.5 million to 2 million distinct CDR3 sequences, with roughly 32% seen only once. The top ten clonotypes cover around 10% of the sample. The sample comprised blood. Receptors were obtained from a woman aged 30 to 39 in good health.

This clonotype was recorded many times. This sequence joins TRBV5-1 and TRBJ2-1; D remains unclear. V dropped 2 bases and J dropped 7 bases, with 10 bases sitting between them. Germline V gene data show CDR1 as SGHRS and CDR2 as YFSETQ. The CDR3 runs 13 residues. CDR3 DNA: TGCGCCAGCAGCTTCTACTTGGGTAATGAGCAGTTCTTC. This sequence encodes CASSFYLGNEQFF.

CDR3 nucleotides: TGTGCCAGCAGCCGCGTAGGTGGGGGCGGTAATGAAGCTTTCTTT. Protein: CASSRVGGGGNEAFF. V is TRBV4-2 and J is TRBJ1-1; D is perhaps TRBD1 (6 bases). The CDR3 extends over 15 amino acids. Germline CDR1 is LGHNA and CDR2 is YNFKEQ. V was trimmed by 4 bases and J by 7 bases, leaving 19 bases between them.

The chain couples TRBV20-1 to TRBJ2-5; TRBD2 is a possible D gene (5 bases). V was trimmed by 1 base and J by 1 base, leaving 13 bases between them. Germline V gene sequence: CDR1 DFQATT, CDR2 SNEGSKA (reference sequence). CDR3 size: 15 residues. CDR3 in DNA: TGCAGTGCTAGAGGTCCGCGAGGGCCCCAAGAGACCCAGTACTTC. Protein: CSARGPRGPQETQYF.

This clonotype was seen only a few times. The chain combines TRBV27 with TRBJ1-4; D is perhaps TRBD1 (6 bases). The ends were cut back, 10 bases at V and 0 bases at J, with 21 bases in the middle. CDR1 is MNHEY and CDR2 is SMNVEV in the germline V gene (reference sequence). The CDR3 spans 17 residues. DNA for the CDR3: TGTGCCACCTACGAAAGGGGGACATTTACAACTAATGAAAAACTGTTTTTT. This encodes CATYERGTFTTNEKLFF.

Worth noting for this clonotype: The junction differs from germline at one of its ends, possibly a read error. CDR3 DNA sequence: TGCAGCGCCCACCCGGGCTCTGGGGCCAACGTCCGGACTTTC. It specifies CSAHPGSGANVRTF. The chain combines TRBV29-1 with TRBJ2-6; possibly TRBD1 for D (5 bases). Germline loops: CDR1 SQVTM, CDR2 ANQGSEA. CDR3 length: 14 residues.